This section outlines one T cell receptor (beta chain) sequence together with its context. The target antigen is unknown. The data belong to a study of OX40 agonist ivuxolimab in advanced cancers. Whole-study findings and limits: Nonresponders included some who also had low normalized T-cell clonal expansion. CD8+ T cells averaged more expanded clones than CD4+.

CDR3 length equals 15 residues. Germline CDR1 is SGDLS and CDR2 is YYNGEE. Trimming took off 0 bases at V and 4 bases at J, with 10 bases between the two ends. The data were produced by immunoSEQ multiplex PCR, yet TCRdb's version contains in-frame clones alone and is incomplete. Of 55,000 to 70,000 clones listed, approximately 85% are singletons. This sequence originates from an adult with an advanced solid tumor such as melanoma, head and neck, liver or kidney cancer. The sample was CD4+ or CD8+ T cells sorted from blood, taken in a trial of the OX40 agonist ivuxolimab. This chain connects TRBV9 to TRBJ1-4, with D possibly being TRBD1 (6 bases). The DNA for the CDR3 is TGTGCCAGCAGCGTAGTGGGACAAGTTAATGAAAAACTGTTTTTT. Its protein is CASSVVGQVNEKLFF. Based on the CDR3 plus reference TRBV9 and TRBJ1-4, the full variable domain is DSGVTQTPKHLITATGQRVTLRCSPRSGDLSVYWYQQSLDQGLQFLIQYYNGEERAKGNILERFSAQQFPDLHSELNLSSLELGDSALYFCASSVVGQVNEKLFFGSGTQLSVL.